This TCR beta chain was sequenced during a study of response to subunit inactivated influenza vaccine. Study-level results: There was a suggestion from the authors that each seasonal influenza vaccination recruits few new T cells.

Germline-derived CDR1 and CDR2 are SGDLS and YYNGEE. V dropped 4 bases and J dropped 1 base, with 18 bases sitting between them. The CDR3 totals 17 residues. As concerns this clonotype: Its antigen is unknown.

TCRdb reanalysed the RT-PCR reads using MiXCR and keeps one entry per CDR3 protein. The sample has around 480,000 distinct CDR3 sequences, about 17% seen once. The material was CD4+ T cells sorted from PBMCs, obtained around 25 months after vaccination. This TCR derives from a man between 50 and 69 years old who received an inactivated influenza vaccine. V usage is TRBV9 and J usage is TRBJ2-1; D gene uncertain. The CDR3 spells CASSNLKSGVSYNEQFF. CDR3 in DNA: TGTGCCAGCAGCAACCTAAAAAGTGGAGTGTCCTACAATGAGCAGTTCTTC.